The entry below describes one TCR beta chain. Its cognate antigen is unknown. After removal of 5 bases from V and 4 bases from J, the junction contained 5 bases not matched to a gene. The CDR3 length is 15 residues. Germline V gene data show CDR1 as WNHNN and CDR2 as SYGVQD (reference sequence). Those who donated were healthy bone marrow donors. The source of the sample is a study of cytomegalovirus exposure and HLA in healthy donors. Broader study findings: The likely explanation for a cluster of highly shared sequence variants was sequencing artifact. Most TCR beta V segments were productive about 87% or about 30% of the time in an earlier analysis. Several top significant clusters appeared, in a later analysis, to be linked to common viral pathogens.

Primers: 60 Vbeta forward and 13 Jbeta reverse. Profiling relied on immunoSEQ multiplex PCR, and the TCRdb table lists in-frame clones only, not all of them. This table holds under 200,000 clones, approximately 77% found once. Specimen: PBMCs. This chain joins TRBV10-1 and TRBJ2-5; TRBD2 matches 12 bases. This receptor was identified in a man aged 45-65 years in good health and CMV-seropositive. The CDR3: CASSPLAGGRETQYF. CDR3 nucleotide sequence: TGCGCCAGCAGTCCACTAGCGGGGGGACGAGAGACCCAGTACTTC.